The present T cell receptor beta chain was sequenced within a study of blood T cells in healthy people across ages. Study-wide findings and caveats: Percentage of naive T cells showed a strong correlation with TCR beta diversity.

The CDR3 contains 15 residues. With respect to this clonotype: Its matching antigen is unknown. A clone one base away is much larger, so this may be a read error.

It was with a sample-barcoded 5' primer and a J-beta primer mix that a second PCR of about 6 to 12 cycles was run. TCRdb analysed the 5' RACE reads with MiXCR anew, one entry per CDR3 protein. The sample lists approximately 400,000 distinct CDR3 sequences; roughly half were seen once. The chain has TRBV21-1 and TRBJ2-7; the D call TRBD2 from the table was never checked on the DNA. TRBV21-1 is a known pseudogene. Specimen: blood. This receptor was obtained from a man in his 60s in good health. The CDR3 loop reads CASSPTSGSYYVQYF. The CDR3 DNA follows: TGTGCCAGCAGCCCGACTAGCGGGAGCTACTACGTGCAGTACTTC.